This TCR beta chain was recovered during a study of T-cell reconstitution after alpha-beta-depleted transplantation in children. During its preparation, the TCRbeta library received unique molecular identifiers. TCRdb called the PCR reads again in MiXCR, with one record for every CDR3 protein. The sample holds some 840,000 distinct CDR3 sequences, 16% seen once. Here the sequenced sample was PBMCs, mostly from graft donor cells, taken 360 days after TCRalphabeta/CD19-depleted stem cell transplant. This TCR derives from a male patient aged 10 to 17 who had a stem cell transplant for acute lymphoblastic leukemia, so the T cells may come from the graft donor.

This CDR3 reads CASSLTGLAVYNEQFF. Written as DNA, the CDR3 is TGTGCCAGCAGCTTAACTGGACTAGCGGTTTACAATGAGCAGTTCTTC. The chain recombines TRBV7-3 with TRBJ2-1, with TRBD2 matching 10 bases. Germline CDR1 and CDR2: SGHTA and FQGTGA. V trimming: 0 bases; J trimming: 4 bases; junction bases outside the gene matches: 3. The CDR3 runs 16 residues.